This T cell receptor (beta chain) originates from a study of control samples from healthy donors and cancer patients. Measured with immunoSEQ multiplex PCR; TCRdb has only the in-frame clones, and not every one. The listing records roughly 190,000 clones. Looked up from germline, CDR1 is SGHAT and CDR2 is FQNNGV. V was cut by 5 bases and J by 0 bases, with 14 bases left in between. The CDR3 loop spans 16 amino acids. Sequenced sample: blood. The chain combines TRBV11-2 with TRBJ2-4; tentatively, D is TRBD2 (5 bases). This receptor was obtained from a woman in her 30s in good health. The CDR3 coding sequence is TGTGCCAGCAGCCCGCAAGCGGCACTAGCCAAAAACATTCAGTACTTC. This sequence encodes CASSPQAALAKNIQYF.